This entry lists 17 T cell receptor beta chains sequenced from one sample in a study of beta chain features in type 1 diabetes. Expressed TCRB transcripts got sequenced, as all isolated RNA was reverse transcribed. Sequenced by immunoSEQ multiplex PCR; TCRdb stores in-frame clones only, minus some. The profile shows a few hundred thousand clones, around 28% of them singletons. Sequencing was performed on naive CD4+ T cells from blood. The receptors derive from a man between 18 and 35 years old in good health.

There are a few counts of this clone. The rearrangement joins TRBV28 to TRBJ2-7; 7 bases match TRBD2. CDR1 and CDR2 (germline): MDHEN, SYDVKM. Germline trimming cut 10 bases from V and 2 bases from J; bases unmatched to any gene: 11. The CDR3 has 14 amino acids. CDR3 DNA: TGTGCCACCGTACGAAGCGGGACCCCCTACGAGCAGTACTTC. Its protein product is CATVRSGTPYEQYF.

V is TRBV9 and J is TRBJ2-6; D possibly corresponds to TRBD1 (6 bases). CDR3 length: 16 residues. Trimming removed 0 bases from V and 0 bases from J, with 7 bases in between. Germline loops: CDR1 SGDLS, CDR2 YYNGEE. The CDR3 nucleotides read TGTGCCAGCAGCGTAGAGGACAGCTCTGGGGCCAACGTCCTGACTTTC. It translates to CASSVEDSSGANVLTF.

This clone was counted a single time. The rearrangement joins TRBV13 to TRBJ2-1, with 11 bases identical to TRBD2. The CDR3 runs 20 residues. From germline, CDR1 is PRHDT and CDR2 FYEKMQ (reference sequence). V lost 1 base to trimming and J lost 9 bases; unmatched junction nucleotides: 20. The CDR3 loop reads CASSLESAGPASGRRSEQFF. The CDR3 DNA is TGTGCCAGCAGCTTAGAGTCGGCAGGGCCCGCTAGCGGGAGGAGGAGTGAGCAGTTCTTC.

The chain has TRBV30 and TRBJ1-2; tentative D call: TRBD1 (5 bases). V was cut by 3 bases and J by 7 bases, with 15 bases left in between. CDR3 length equals 13 residues. Germline-derived CDR1 and CDR2 are GTSNPN and SVGIG (reference sequence). CDR3: CAWSPTRVSGYTF. Written as DNA, the CDR3 is TGTGCCTGGAGCCCAACCAGGGTTTCTGGCTACACCTTC.

This clone has only a few counts. This sequence joins TRBV29-1 and TRBJ2-7, with a weak D call TRBD2 (6 bases). The CDR3 covers 14 residues. Trimming removed 4 bases at V and 0 bases at J, with 13 bases between. Germline V gives CDR1 SQVTM, CDR2 ANQGSEA. CDR3 loop: CSVGNGGISYEQYF. As DNA, the CDR3 is TGCAGCGTTGGTAATGGCGGGATCTCCTACGAGCAGTACTTC.

This clone has a handful of counts. The chain employs TRBV7-2 and TRBJ2-1, with D possibly being TRBD1 (5 bases). This CDR3 is built from 16 residues. Deletions cut 4 bases from V and 1 base from J, with 14 bases between. Per germline, CDR1 SGHTA and CDR2 FQGNSA. The CDR3 loop is CASSYPPGKSYNEQFF. Here the CDR3 DNA reads TGTGCCAGCAGCTACCCCCCAGGGAAGTCCTACAATGAGCAGTTCTTC.

The J gene is TRBJ2-5, the V gene TRBV19; 7 bases match TRBD2. V trimming: 5 bases; J trimming: 2 bases; junction bases outside the gene matches: 2. Germline CDR1 is LNHDA and CDR2 is SQIVND (reference sequence). The CDR3 length is 13 residues. The CDR3 protein is CASSGRAQETQYF. Here the CDR3 DNA reads TGTGCCAGTAGTGGGAGGGCGCAAGAGACCCAGTACTTC.

The rearrangement uses TRBV10-3 and TRBJ2-5; 8 bases line up with TRBD2. Trimming cost V 11 bases and J 4 bases; bases outside gene matches: 15. There are 15 residues in the CDR3. Germline CDR1 ENHRY, CDR2 SYGVKD. The CDR3 protein is CAAKPAGLALETQYF. In nucleotides, the CDR3 is TGTGCCGCCAAACCCGCCGGACTAGCCCTAGAGACCCAGTACTTC.

The chain uses TRBV5-1 and TRBJ2-3; TRBD2 aligns across 8 bases. The trim removed 3 bases at V and 3 bases at J, leaving 6 bases unmatched. CDR3 length: 15 amino acids. Per germline, CDR1 SGHRS and CDR2 YFSETQ. The CDR3 here is CASSSGTRETDTQYF. The DNA for the CDR3 is TGCGCCAGCAGCTCGGGGACTAGGGAGACAGATACGCAGTATTTT.

This clone was recorded once. The gene calls are TRBV27 and TRBJ2-1, with TRBD2 matching 11 bases. The germline gives CDR1 MNHEY, CDR2 SMNVEV (reference sequence). The CDR3 is 16 residues long. With V trimmed by 4 bases and J by 4 bases, 6 bases remained unmatched. Here the CDR3 reads CASSSGLAELYNEQFF. The CDR3 DNA reads TGTGCCAGCAGTTCGGGACTAGCGGAGTTATACAATGAGCAGTTCTTC.

The chain couples TRBV30 to TRBJ2-3, with 12 bases that match TRBD2. The CDR3 spans 14 residues. In germline, CDR1 is GTSNPN, CDR2 SVGIG (reference sequence). The V gene end was trimmed by 4 bases and the J gene end by 5 bases; junction bases not matched to a gene: 4. Here the CDR3 reads CAWTSGRVGDTQYF. CDR3 DNA sequence: TGTGCCTGGACTAGCGGGAGGGTAGGAGATACGCAGTATTTT.

V usage is TRBV29-1 and J usage is TRBJ1-2, with unresolved D. CDR3 length: 11 amino acids. Trimming took off 2 bases at V and 8 bases at J, with 9 bases between the two ends. Germline V gene lookup returns CDR1 SQVTM and CDR2 ANQGSEA. CDR3 sequence reads: CSVEPSGGYTF. The CDR3 DNA is TGCAGCGTTGAACCATCCGGAGGCTACACCTTC.

This clone came up a few times. The chain carries TRBV6-6 and TRBJ1-5; the match to TRBD1 covers 7 bases. The CDR3 is 14 amino acids. J lost 3 bases, V lost 6 bases, and 5 bases had no gene match. In germline, CDR1 is MNHNY, CDR2 SVGAGI (reference sequence). CDR3 nucleotide sequence: TGTGCCAGCAGCTTGGGACAGCACAATCAGCCCCAGCATTTT. It specifies CASSLGQHNQPQHF.

This clone showed up just a few times. This rearrangement joins TRBV28 to TRBJ2-1, with 8 nucleotides matching TRBD2. V dropped 4 bases and J dropped 6; count of bases not matched to a gene: 20. Germline CDR1 MDHEN, CDR2 SYDVKM. The CDR3 sequence is 19 residues long. CDR3 DNA: TGTGCCAGCAGTTCCGGTAACCGGTGGAGCGGGAGCTCCGGCAATGAGCAGTTCTTC. Translated: CASSSGNRWSGSSGNEQFF.

The chain combines TRBV7-2 with TRBJ1-1, with unresolved D. CDR3 length: 13 amino acids. V lost 0 bases and J lost 4, with 6 bases in between. Per germline, CDR1 SGHTA and CDR2 FQGNSA. CDR3 in DNA: TGTGCCAGCAGCTTAGCGCATGGCACTGAAGCTTTCTTT. It translates to CASSLAHGTEAFF.

A few counts support this clone. The J gene is TRBJ1-1, the V gene TRBV21-1; the table's D call TRBD1 went unverified against the DNA. TRBV21-1 is a known pseudogene. The CDR3 runs 14 residues. CDR3 nucleotides: TGTGCCAGCAGTGACAGGGTGGGGGACACTGAAGCTTTCTTT. The encoded protein is CASSDRVGDTEAFF.

This clone was seen more than once but under ten times. The J gene is TRBJ2-1, the V gene TRBV29-1, with D perhaps TRBD2 (5 bases). This CDR3 is built from 11 residues. V was clipped by 8 bases and J by 9 bases, with 14 bases between them. Per germline, CDR1 SQVTM and CDR2 ANQGSEA. In nucleotides, the CDR3 is TGCAGCTGTTGGTTGGGGAGTGAGCAGTTCTTC. It encodes CSCWLGSEQFF.